This T cell receptor (beta chain) was observed in a study of control samples from healthy donors and cancer patients. The ends lost 5 bases at V and 1 base at J; junction bases unmatched: 10. CDR1 and CDR2 from the germline V gene are MNHNY and SVGAGI (reference sequence). There are 17 residues in the CDR3. TCRdb keeps only in-frame clones here, not all; method: immunoSEQ multiplex PCR. The table records about 39,000 clones, 65% to 85% of them present only once. This receptor was taken from a woman aged 60-75 years with lung cancer. The rearrangement links TRBV6-6 to TRBJ2-3; TRBD1 matches 9 bases. The specimen was PBMCs. For the CDR3, the DNA is TGTGCCAGCAGTCTCCTGCTGGGACAGGGCGGCACAGATACGCAGTATTTT. It codes for CASSLLLGQGGTDTQYF.